These 14 T cell receptor beta chains were all obtained from the same sample, sequenced in a study of blood T cell repertoires in COVID-19. Assay used: immunoSEQ multiplex PCR; TCRdb lists only in-frame clones, some missing. The data show approximately 290,000 clones, with approximately 91% seen just once and 2.2% held by the top ten. The specimen sequenced was peripheral blood. Every receptor here comes from a woman aged 30 to 39 with COVID-19, enrolled during active disease.

J is TRBJ1-2 and V is TRBV13, with a possible D match to TRBD1 (6 bases). V lost 5 bases, J lost 8 bases, and 27 bases lay in between. Germline CDR1 is PRHDT and CDR2 is FYEKMQ (reference sequence). The CDR3 runs to 17 residues. Here the CDR3 reads CASSNRRTRGFFEGYTF. The CDR3 coding sequence is TGTGCCAGCAGCAACCGCCGAACTAGGGGGTTTTTCGAAGGCTACACCTTC.

The genes are TRBV7-9 and TRBJ1-1; D is undetermined. CDR3 length: 15 amino acids. The germline gives CDR1 SEHNR, CDR2 FQNEAQ (reference sequence). Trimming left V 5 bases short and J 1 base short, with 14 bases between. The CDR3 here is CASSRTDITNTEAFF. The CDR3 DNA reads as TGTGCCAGCAGCCGAACCGACATAACGAACACTGAAGCTTTCTTT.

V usage is TRBV7-2 and J usage is TRBJ2-7, with 7 bases aligning to TRBD1. CDR3 length: 14 amino acids. After removal of 5 bases from V and 1 base from J, the junction contained 5 bases not matched to a gene. CDR1 SGHTA and CDR2 FQGNSA come from the germline V gene. This CDR3 is CASSPPGQSYEQYF. In DNA form, the CDR3 reads TGTGCCAGCAGCCCCCCGGGACAGTCCTACGAGCAGTACTTC.

This chain connects TRBV5-5 to TRBJ1-6, with D unresolved. The CDR3 totals 16 residues. CDR1 is SGHKS and CDR2 is YYEKEE in the germline V gene (reference sequence). Trimming removed 0 bases from V and 0 bases from J, with 7 bases in between. The CDR3 bases are TGTGCCAGCAGCTTGGTAGGGAGCTCCTATAATTCACCCCTCCACTTT. This codes for CASSLVGSSYNSPLHF.

CDR3 sequence: CASSVGTGGGAFF. The CDR3 bases are TGTGCCAGCAGCGTCGGGACAGGAGGTGGAGCTTTCTTT. This chain joins TRBV9 and TRBJ1-1, with TRBD1 identical over 8 bases. J was trimmed by 10 bases and V by 2 bases; bases with no gene match: 7. The CDR3 contains 13 residues. Looked up from germline, CDR1 is SGDLS and CDR2 is YYNGEE. The full variable domain, rest sourced from reference TRBV9 and TRBJ1-1, is DSGVTQTPKHLITATGQRVTLRCSPRSGDLSVYWYQQSLDQGLQFLIQYYNGEERAKGNILERFSAQQFPDLHSELNLSSLELGDSALYFCASSVGTGGGAFFGQGTRLTVV.

The V call is TRBV5-1, the J call TRBJ2-1; the D is unclear. Deletions cut 3 bases from V and 7 bases from J, with 14 bases between. The CDR3 has 14 amino acids. The germline CDR1 and CDR2 sequences are SGHRS and YFSETQ. CDR3 protein: CASSSKVANNEQFF. DNA for the CDR3: TGCGCCAGCAGCTCTAAGGTAGCCAATAATGAGCAGTTCTTC.

V usage is TRBV6-1 and J usage is TRBJ1-2; D call uncertain. Trimming cost V 8 bases and J 4 bases, with 8 bases left between them. The CDR3 sequence is 11 residues long. Germline CDR1 is MNHNS and CDR2 is SASEGT. The CDR3 DNA reads TGTGCCAGCCGTGGCGGCTATGGCTACACCTTC. As protein: CASRGGYGYTF.

The chain has TRBV27 and TRBJ2-5; the match to TRBD2 covers 12 bases. The CDR3 loop spans 15 amino acids. The germline CDR1 and CDR2 sequences are MNHEY and SMNVEV (reference sequence). The V segment lost 4 bases and the J segment 6 bases; nucleotides outside the gene matches: 6. The CDR3 bases are TGTGCCAGCAGTTCGACTAGCGGGAGAACTAAGACCCAGTACTTC. Residues: CASSSTSGRTKTQYF.

The gene calls are TRBV10-1 and TRBJ2-3; 9 bases line up with TRBD2. V was clipped by 3 bases and J by 6 bases; unmatched bases: 4. The germline gives CDR1 WNHNN, CDR2 SYGVQD (reference sequence). This CDR3 spans 14 amino acids. CDR3 amino acids: CASSDFSGSDTQYF. CDR3 coding DNA: TGCGCCAGCAGTGATTTTAGCGGGAGCGATACGCAGTATTTT.

The chain combines TRBV24-1 with TRBJ2-3, with unresolved D. V lost 4 bases and J lost 2, with 6 bases in between. The germline gives CDR1 KGHDR, CDR2 SFDVKD. The CDR3 is made up of 13 amino acids. The CDR3 protein is CATSEASTDTQYF. The CDR3 bases are TGTGCCACCAGTGAGGCCTCCACAGATACGCAGTATTTT.

V gene TRBV2 combines with J gene TRBJ2-2, with D possibly TRBD1 on 5 matching bases. V shed 6 bases and J shed 6 bases, with 8 bases lying between them. CDR1 and CDR2 (germline): SNHLY, FYNNEI. This CDR3 has 12 residues. The CDR3 DNA reads TGTGCCAGCAGCGGACATGCCGGGGAGCTGTTTTTT. Translating it yields CASSGHAGELFF.

V is TRBV5-1 and J is TRBJ2-3; 10 bases match TRBD1. CDR3 length equals 15 residues. The V and J ends lost 4 bases and 3 bases, in that order; junction bases with no gene match: 5. From germline, CDR1 is SGHRS and CDR2 YFSETQ. The CDR3 reads CASSLWTGGTDTQYF. CDR3 DNA sequence: TGCGCCAGCAGCCTCTGGACAGGGGGAACAGATACGCAGTATTTT.

V is TRBV6-1 and J is TRBJ1-5, with D uncertain. The germline V gene encodes CDR1 MNHNS and CDR2 SASEGT. CDR3 length equals 13 residues. V shed 4 bases and J shed 9 bases, with 13 bases lying between them. The CDR3 DNA follows: TGTGCCAGCAGTGGAGCCAGTGTTGGGCCCCAGCATTTT. Translation gives CASSGASVGPQHF.

The rearrangement uses TRBV6-5 and TRBJ1-2; TRBD1 aligns across 8 bases. Germline V gene lookup returns CDR1 MNHEY and CDR2 SVGAGI. CDR3 size: 13 residues. V lost 7 bases to trimming and J lost 2 bases; unmatched junction nucleotides: 3. Written as DNA, the CDR3 is TGTGCCAGCAAACAGGGGGACAACTATGGCTACACCTTC. Its protein is CASKQGDNYGYTF.